These 28 T cell receptor beta chains originate from one sample sequenced in a study of ipilimumab plus nivolumab after autologous stem cell transplantation. Clones were read by immunoSEQ multiplex PCR, and TCRdb kept only the in-frame ones, dropping some. The sample has several thousand clones, roughly nine tenths seen once; the top ten hold approximately 5.4%. The sample here was PBMCs, taken in a trial of ipilimumab plus nivolumab as post-transplant consolidation. The receptor source for this set is a female donor with multiple myeloma.

This sequence joins TRBV5-1 and TRBJ1-1; D remains unclear. Germline V gene lookup returns CDR1 SGHRS and CDR2 YFSETQ. V was cut by 4 bases and J by 0 bases, with 10 bases left in between. The CDR3 sequence is 14 residues long. In DNA form, the CDR3 reads TGCGCCAGCAGCCTGAATACGGTGAACACTGAAGCTTTCTTT. As protein: CASSLNTVNTEAFF. The entire variable domain, with the rest obtained from reference TRBV5-1 and TRBJ1-1, is as follows: KAGVTQTPRYLIKTRGQQVTLSCSPISGHRSVSWYQQTPGQGLQFLFEYFSETQRNKGNFPGRFSGRQFSNSRSEMNVSTLELGDSALYLCASSLNTVNTEAFFGQGTRLTVV.

The chain couples TRBV2 to TRBJ1-5; weak D call: TRBD1 (6 bases). V lost 6 bases and J lost 15, with 18 bases in between. This CDR3 comprises 12 residues. Germline V gene data show CDR1 as SNHLY and CDR2 as FYNNEI. In DNA, the CDR3 is TGTGCCAGCAGCACCGGGACAATATCAAGGCATTTT. It encodes CASSTGTISRHF.

This chain connects TRBV7-2 to TRBJ1-2, with D perhaps matching TRBD1 (5 bases). V dropped 6 bases and J dropped 8 bases, with 13 bases sitting between them. The CDR3 is 12 residues long. CDR1 and CDR2 (germline): SGHTA, FQGNSA. CDR3 sequence (DNA): TGTGCCAGCAGTCGGGACCAACGAGGCTACACCTTC. Encoded protein: CASSRDQRGYTF.

This clone came up once. CDR3 sequence reads: CASSQQPGDEETQYF. The DNA of the CDR3 is TGTGCCAGTAGTCAACAGCCGGGCGATGAAGAGACCCAGTACTTC. This sequence joins TRBV19 and TRBJ2-5; D not certain. This CDR3 is built from 15 residues. V lost 5 bases, J lost 3 bases, and 16 bases lay in between. Germline V gene lookup returns CDR1 LNHDA and CDR2 SQIVND (reference sequence).

The V and J genes are TRBV28 and TRBJ2-7; D gene ambiguous. CDR3 size: 12 residues. CDR1 is MDHEN, CDR2 SYDVKM, per germline. Trimming shortened V by 3 bases and J by 2 bases, and 5 bases separated the two germline ends. The CDR3: CASSFPTYEQYF. The CDR3 nucleotides read TGTGCCAGCAGTTTTCCCACCTACGAGCAGTACTTC.

The chain couples TRBV28 to TRBJ1-2; 12 bases line up with TRBD1. Germline V gene data show CDR1 as MDHEN and CDR2 as SYDVKM. The CDR3 length is 15 residues. Trimming at V came to 5 bases and at J to 2 bases, leaving 3 bases not matched to a gene. The CDR3 DNA is TGTGCCAGCAGTCCGGGACAGGGGGCGAACTATGGCTACACCTTC. Protein: CASSPGQGANYGYTF.

This clone has just one count. V is TRBV11-2 and J is TRBJ2-7; unclear D gene. Germline loops: CDR1 SGHAT, CDR2 FQNNGV. This CDR3 region has 14 residues. Trimming stripped 7 bases from V and 0 bases from J, with 13 bases between. For the CDR3, the DNA is TGTGCCAGCACCCCATTTGGAATCTCCTACGAGCAGTACTTC. Translation: CASTPFGISYEQYF.

The CDR3 DNA reads as TGTGCCAGCAGCTTAGTCGGGAGCCCAGATACGCAGTATTTT. It encodes CASSLVGSPDTQYF. The chain is built from TRBV7-3 and TRBJ2-3, with D possibly being TRBD2 (6 bases). This CDR3 contains 14 residues. Per germline, CDR1 SGHTA and CDR2 FQGTGA. The ends were cut back, 2 bases at V and 4 bases at J, with 10 bases in the middle.

The chain combines TRBV5-6 with TRBJ1-3, with 9 bases matching TRBD1. V trimming: 2 bases; J trimming: 4 bases; junction bases outside the gene matches: 4. Germline V gene data show CDR1 as SGHDT and CDR2 as YYEEEE. CDR3 length equals 15 residues. The CDR3 protein is CASSFQGQGGNTIYF. Here the CDR3 DNA reads TGTGCCAGCAGCTTTCAAGGACAGGGGGGAAACACCATATATTTT.

The rearrangement links TRBV2 to TRBJ1-5; the match to TRBD1 covers 8 bases. The CDR3 consists of 14 residues. J lost 4 bases, V lost 5 bases, and 4 bases had no gene match. Germline V gives CDR1 SNHLY, CDR2 FYNNEI. CDR3 DNA sequence: TGTGCCAGCAGTTCGGACAGGGTAAATCAGCCCCAGCATTTT. It is translated as CASSSDRVNQPQHF. Full variable domain (remainder filled in from reference TRBV2 and TRBJ1-5): EPEVTQTPSHQVTQMGQEVILRCVPISNHLYFYWYRQILGQKVEFLVSFYNNEISEKSEIFDDQFSVERPDGSNFTLKIRSTKLEDSAMYFCASSSDRVNQPQHFGDGTRLSIL.

The rearrangement links TRBV9 to TRBJ1-2; 10 bases are a match to TRBD1. The germline V gene has CDR1 SGDLS and CDR2 YYNGEE. The CDR3 covers 14 residues. The trim removed 3 bases at V and 3 bases at J, leaving 2 bases unmatched. DNA for the CDR3: TGTGCCAGCAGCGAGACAGGGGGCTACTATGGCTACACCTTC. Amino acids: CASSETGGYYGYTF. Based on the CDR3 plus reference TRBV9 and TRBJ1-2, the full variable domain is DSGVTQTPKHLITATGQRVTLRCSPRSGDLSVYWYQQSLDQGLQFLIQYYNGEERAKGNILERFSAQQFPDLHSELNLSSLELGDSALYFCASSETGGYYGYTFGSGTRLTVV.

The J gene is TRBJ2-3, the V gene TRBV28, with 9 bases matching TRBD2. CDR3 length: 14 amino acids. The germline V gene has CDR1 MDHEN and CDR2 SYDVKM. V was pared by 7 bases and J by 4 bases, with 6 bases of the junction left unmatched. CDR3 in amino acids: CASTIAGVADTQYF. The CDR3 nucleotides read TGTGCCAGCACCATAGCGGGAGTGGCAGATACGCAGTATTTT.

Judged by abundance, this clone is large (0.1 to 1%). V usage is TRBV2 and J usage is TRBJ2-7; D call uncertain. The ends were cut back, 6 bases at V and 0 bases at J, with 6 bases in the middle. Germline lookup yields CDR1 SNHLY and CDR2 FYNNEI. This CDR3 contains 12 residues. CDR3 nucleotide sequence: TGTGCCAGCAGCCCTAGCTCCTACGAGCAGTACTTC. Its protein is CASSPSSYEQYF.

A single count supports this clone. V gene TRBV7-3 combines with J gene TRBJ2-3, with D unresolved. The length of the CDR3 is 16 residues. The germline V and J ends were trimmed by 5 bases and 0 bases, with 15 bases remaining between them. Germline values: CDR1 SGHTA, CDR2 FQGTGA. CDR3 DNA: TGTGCCAGCAGCCCGCGGACGAGATATAGCACAGATACGCAGTATTTT. It specifies CASSPRTRYSTDTQYF.

The J gene is TRBJ1-5, the V gene TRBV28; D is undetermined. The germline V gene has CDR1 MDHEN and CDR2 SYDVKM. The CDR3 covers 16 residues. The ends were cut back, 3 bases at V and 2 bases at J, with 14 bases in the middle. This CDR3 reads CASSFRLRGGNQPQHF. The DNA of the CDR3 is TGTGCCAGCAGTTTTAGATTACGAGGAGGCAATCAGCCCCAGCATTTT.

Regarding this clone: Distinct nucleotide sequences in the sample also encode this CDR3. The chain combines TRBV28 with TRBJ2-7, with TRBD2 matching 10 bases. Germline CDR1 reads MDHEN; CDR2 reads SYDVKM. The CDR3 spans 15 residues. Trimming took 7 bases from V and 6 from J; bases not matched to a gene: 12. The CDR3 here is CASTYLAGDRIEQYF. CDR3 sequence (DNA): TGTGCCAGCACCTATCTAGCGGGAGATCGGATCGAGCAGTACTTC.

Of note for this clone: The germline gene is not matched at one end of the junction; a read error may be the cause. The chain carries TRBV28 and TRBJ2-7; 10 bases align to TRBD1. Germline V lookup: CDR1 MDHEN, CDR2 SYDVKM. The CDR3 sequence is 16 residues long. The CDR3 sequence: CASSTIGTGDHYAQYF. CDR3 nucleotides: TGTGCCAGCAGTACGATAGGGACAGGGGACCATTACGCGCAGTACTTC.

This sequence joins TRBV27 and TRBJ2-5, with TRBD1 identical over 10 bases. J was trimmed by 0 bases and V by 5 bases; bases with no gene match: 6. CDR1 is MNHEY and CDR2 is SMNVEV in the germline V gene (reference sequence). The CDR3 loop spans 16 amino acids. The CDR3 nucleotides read TGTGCCAGCAGTCACAGGACAGGGGGAAACCAAGAGACCCAGTACTTC. This sequence encodes CASSHRTGGNQETQYF.

The sample holds one count of this clone. The V and J genes are TRBV4-1 and TRBJ2-7; TRBD1 might be the D (5 bases). With 0 bases removed from V and 7 bases from J, the gap between germline ends came to 16 bases. Germline lookup yields CDR1 MGHRA and CDR2 YSYEKL. The CDR3 loop spans 15 amino acids. The CDR3 is CASSQDGAENREQYF. The CDR3, as DNA: TGCGCCAGCAGCCAAGATGGGGCGGAAAATCGGGAGCAGTACTTC.

This rearrangement joins TRBV10-1 to TRBJ2-1, with 8 bases that match TRBD2. The CDR3 length is 13 residues. The germline V gene has CDR1 WNHNN and CDR2 SYGVQD (reference sequence). V lost 5 bases, J lost 10 bases, and 7 bases stayed unmatched. The DNA for the CDR3 is TGCGCCAGCAGTCGGCAGCGGGAGAAAGAGCAGTTCTTC. This encodes CASSRQREKEQFF.

The chain uses TRBV7-9 and TRBJ2-7, with 10 bases identical to TRBD1. Germline lookup yields CDR1 SEHNR and CDR2 FQNEAQ (reference sequence). The CDR3 contains 15 residues. J gave up 3 bases and V 3 bases, and 5 bases lay outside the gene matches. DNA of the CDR3: TGTGCCAGCAGCTTTCGGACAGGGGGAGGCTACGAGCAGTACTTC. Amino acid sequence: CASSFRTGGGYEQYF. Full variable domain (remainder filled in from reference TRBV7-9 and TRBJ2-7): DTGVSQNPRHKITKRGQNVTFRCDPISEHNRLYWYRQTLGQGPEFLTYFQNEAQLEKSRLLSDRFSAERPKGSFSTLEIQRTEQGDSAMYLCASSFRTGGGYEQYFGPGTRLTVT.

The chain couples TRBV30 to TRBJ2-7; D may be TRBD1 or TRBD2 (5 bases each). V was shortened by 0 bases and J by 2 bases, with 11 bases between the two germline ends. There are 14 residues in the CDR3. Germline V CDR1 and CDR2: GTSNPN, SVGIG (reference sequence). The CDR3 bases are TGTGCCTGGAGTGTAGGGACGGAAACCTACGAGCAGTACTTC. Translation: CAWSVGTETYEQYF. Complete variable domain (other parts from reference TRBV30 and TRBJ2-7): SQTIHQWPATLVQPVGSPLSLECTVEGTSNPNLYWYRQAAGRGLQLLFYSVGIGQISSEVPQNLSASRPQDRQFILSSKKLLLSDSGFYLCAWSVGTETYEQYFGPGTRLTVT.

This clone was detected once. The J gene is TRBJ1-5, the V gene TRBV6-5; possible D gene TRBD1, 5 bases. Trimming stripped 6 bases from V and 3 bases from J, with 12 bases between. Germline CDR1 and CDR2: MNHEY and SVGAGI. There are 14 residues in the CDR3. This CDR3 is CASSNRGHNQPQHF. The CDR3 DNA follows: TGTGCCAGCAGCAACCGGGGCCACAATCAGCCCCAGCATTTT.

CDR3 nucleotides: TGTGCCAGCAGTGAGGGGGGAAGCGGCAATCAGCCCCAGCATTTT. Translated: CASSEGGSGNQPQHF. The rearrangement links TRBV6-4 to TRBJ1-5, with a weak D call TRBD1 (5 bases). There are 15 residues in the CDR3. V was clipped by 3 bases and J by 2 bases, with 11 bases between them. In germline, CDR1 is MRHNA, CDR2 SNTAGT.

The chain is built from TRBV6-5 and TRBJ1-4, with TRBD1 matching 7 bases. V was pared by 0 bases and J by 4 bases, with 5 bases of the junction left unmatched. Germline V CDR1 and CDR2: MNHEY, SVGAGI. This CDR3 has 16 residues. For the CDR3, the DNA is TGTGCCAGCAGTTACTCGGTCTCAGGGGGTAATGAAAAACTGTTTTTT. Encoded protein: CASSYSVSGGNEKLFF.

The rearrangement joins TRBV5-1 to TRBJ1-3; D might be TRBD1 (6 bases). Trimming took off 4 bases at V and 2 bases at J, with 13 bases between the two ends. The length of the CDR3 is 15 residues. Germline V lookup: CDR1 SGHRS, CDR2 YFSETQ. DNA of the CDR3: TGCGCCAGCAGCCTACAGGGCCAAGCTGGAAACACCATATATTTT. Its translation: CASSLQGQAGNTIYF.

This clone was observed a single time. Additional DNA sequences in this sample encode the identical CDR3. This rearrangement joins TRBV5-4 to TRBJ2-1, with D perhaps TRBD1 (5 bases). The CDR3 runs to 14 residues. CDR1 and CDR2 from the germline V gene are SGHNT and YYREEE (reference sequence). Trimming took off 0 bases at V and 9 bases at J, with 13 bases between the two ends. The CDR3 DNA reads TGTGCCAGCAGCTTGGCCGTAGGGGTGGCTGAGCAGTTCTTC. This gives the protein CASSLAVGVAEQFF.

The chain is built from TRBV7-2 and TRBJ2-4, with D uncertain. V dropped 1 base and J dropped 4 bases, with 8 bases sitting between them. Germline CDR1 reads SGHTA; CDR2 reads FQGNSA. The CDR3 is 14 residues long. Here the CDR3 reads CASSLEVGKNIQYF. In DNA form, the CDR3 reads TGTGCCAGCAGCTTAGAAGTTGGGAAAAACATTCAGTACTTC.